A selection of T cell receptor beta chains follows, all from one sample in a study of blood T cell repertoires in COVID-19. Sequencing was performed with immunoSEQ multiplex PCR; in TCRdb, only in-frame clones are kept and a portion is missing. The sample lists more than 85,000 clones; roughly 83% were seen once. The source material was peripheral blood. The source of these receptors is an older woman with acute or convalescent COVID-19. The CDR3 runs from the conserved cysteine through the conserved F or W. Each record gives: V gene, D gene, clone size, J gene, CDR3 DNA, CDR3 protein. D genes are given only for firm matches. Not every row has a clone size; where given, it reads once, few, many or a size class.

>TRBV11-2|TRBD1|NA|TRBJ1-4
TGTGCCAGCAGCTTAGGGACAGGGAATGAAAAACTGTTTTTT
CASSLGTGNEKLFF
>TRBV11-1|TRBD1|NA|TRBJ2-7
TGTGCCAGCAGCTTAGTTCCCGGGACAGGGTATTACTTC
CASSLVPGTGYYF
>TRBV7-9|NA|NA|TRBJ2-5
TGTGCCAGCAGCTCGCGGGACCCTCAAGAGACCCAGTACTTC
CASSSRDPQETQYF
>TRBV19|NA|NA|TRBJ2-3
TGTGCCAGTAGTATCCAGGGCACAGATACGCAGTATTTT
CASSIQGTDTQYF
>TRBV7-2|NA|NA|TRBJ1-2
TGTGCCACCAATCAAGGCGGCGTTTCCTATGGCTACACCTTC
CATNQGGVSYGYTF
>TRBV19|TRBD1|NA|TRBJ2-2
TGTGCCAGTAGTACAGGACAGGGAACGAACACCGGGGAGCTGTTTTTT
CASSTGQGTNTGELFF
>TRBV6-5|TRBD2|NA|TRBJ2-3
TGTGCCAGCAGGGTTAGCGGGGGGGCCACAGATACGCAGTATTTT
CASRVSGGATDTQYF
>TRBV6-2/TRBV6-3|TRBD2|NA|TRBJ2-5
TGTGCCAGCAGTCTGCAGCGGGGGGCGGAGACCCAGTACTTC
CASSLQRGAETQYF
>TRBV7-9|NA|few|TRBJ1-5
TGTGCCAGCAGCCCCCGGGGTGAACTTCAGCCCCAGCATTTT
CASSPRGELQPQHF
>TRBV6-5|TRBD1|NA|TRBJ1-2
TGTGCCAGCAGCCTGGATGGGACAGGGTATGATGGCTACACCTTC
CASSLDGTGYDGYTF